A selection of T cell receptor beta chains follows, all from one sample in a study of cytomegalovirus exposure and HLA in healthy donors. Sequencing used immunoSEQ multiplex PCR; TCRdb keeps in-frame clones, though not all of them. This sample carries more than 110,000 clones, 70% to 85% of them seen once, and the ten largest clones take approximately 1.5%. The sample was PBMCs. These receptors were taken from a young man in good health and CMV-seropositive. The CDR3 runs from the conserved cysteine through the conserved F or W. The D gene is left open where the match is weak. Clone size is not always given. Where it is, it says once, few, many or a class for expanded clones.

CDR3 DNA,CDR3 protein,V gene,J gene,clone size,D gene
TGTGCCAGTAGTATAGATCGGTCCGGGGATGAAAAACTGTTTTTT,CASSIDRSGDEKLFF,TRBV19,TRBJ1-4,NA,NA
TGTGCCTGGATGGCCCGCGGGACAGGGGGCTCGGACTATAATTCACCCCTCCACTTT,CAWMARGTGGSDYNSPLHF,TRBV30,TRBJ1-6,NA,TRBD1
TGTGCCAGCAGCGTAGACATCAAGGGGCAAGACTCTGGGGCCAACGTCCTGACTTTC,CASSVDIKGQDSGANVLTF,TRBV9,TRBJ2-6,NA,NA
TGCGCCAGCAGCCCAGGGGGCGCGGGACAGGGGCCCTCCGAGCAGTACTTC,CASSPGGAGQGPSEQYF,TRBV5-1,TRBJ2-7,NA,TRBD1
TGCGCCAGCAGCCCCGACAGCTCTGGGGCCAACGTCCTGACTTTC,CASSPDSSGANVLTF,TRBV5-1,TRBJ2-6,NA,NA
TGTGCCAGCAGCCTACACAGTTCCTACGAGCAGTACTTC,CASSLHSSYEQYF,TRBV28,TRBJ2-7,NA,NA
TGTGCCAGTAGTCCCGGGATTGCCCGTTATGGGGATGAGCAGTTCTTC,CASSPGIARYGDEQFF,TRBV19,TRBJ2-1,once,NA
TGTGCCAGCAGTTTGGGACAGGGGGCGAATGAGCAGTTCTTC,CASSLGQGANEQFF,TRBV28,TRBJ2-1,NA,TRBD1
TGTGCCTCTGGACAGGGGAAAGAACTGTTTTTT,CASGQGKELFF,TRBV6-5,TRBJ1-4,few,TRBD1
TGTGCCAGCACGCCTAATACGGGAGGGGGGGAGACCCAGTACTTC,CASTPNTGGGETQYF,TRBV6-5,TRBJ2-5,NA,TRBD2
TGTGCCAGCTCACCATATAGCGGGAGGGCCTCCTCCTACAATGAGCAGTTCTTC,CASSPYSGRASSYNEQFF,TRBV18,TRBJ2-1,once,TRBD2
TGTGCTAGTGGCGGACAGACCCGGCAGTACTTC,CASGGQTRQYF,TRBV12-5,TRBJ2-4,NA,NA
TGTGCCAGCAGCCCCACAGGGGATAGTGAGCAGTTCTTC,CASSPTGDSEQFF,TRBV6-4,TRBJ2-1,NA,TRBD1
TGTGCCAGCAGCAACAGGAACACCGGGGAGCTGTTTTTT,CASSNRNTGELFF,TRBV5-4,TRBJ2-2,NA,NA
TGTGCCAGCAGGGGGCCTTCCTACAATGAGCAGTTCTTC,CASRGPSYNEQFF,TRBV28,TRBJ2-1,NA,NA
TGTGCCAGCTCACCAGGGGCAGGTGAGGTGGAGACCCAGTACTTC,CASSPGAGEVETQYF,TRBV18,TRBJ2-5,NA,NA
TGTGCCAGCTCACCACGCTCCGGGGGGGAAGAGACCCAGTACTTC,CASSPRSGGEETQYF,TRBV18,TRBJ2-5,NA,TRBD2
TGCGCCAGCAGCCAGGATCGGCGGGGGTCGGAACGAGTTGAGCAGTTCTTC,CASSQDRRGSERVEQFF,TRBV4-1,TRBJ2-1,NA,TRBD2
TGTGCCAGCAGTTATTTGGACAGGGTCAATGAGCAGTTCTTC,CASSYLDRVNEQFF,TRBV6-5,TRBJ2-1,NA,TRBD1
TGTGCCAGCAGCTCCGGGTGGGGGGCCAACGTCCTGACTTTC,CASSSGWGANVLTF,TRBV7-2,TRBJ2-6,few,NA
TGTGCCAGCAGCTTAACGCGGGGACAGCCATGGACTGAAGCTTTCTTT,CASSLTRGQPWTEAFF,TRBV7-3,TRBJ1-1,few,TRBD1
TGTGCCAGCACCAAAAGTGGGGCAGGCGGTGGCGGGGAGCTGTTTTTT,CASTKSGAGGGGELFF,TRBV7-9,TRBJ2-2,NA,NA
TGTGCCAGCCCTAGCGGGAGTGATACGCAGTATTTT,CASPSGSDTQYF,TRBV28,TRBJ2-3,NA,TRBD2
TGTGCCAGCTCGCTAGGGACTAGCGACGAGCAGTACTTC,CASSLGTSDEQYF,TRBV18,TRBJ2-7,NA,TRBD2
TGCAGCGTTATCACAGTAGGCCACGAGCAGTACTTC,CSVITVGHEQYF,TRBV29-1,TRBJ2-7,NA,NA
TGTGCCAGCAGTCCGGGACTAGCGGGAGTTCAGACCCAGTACTTC,CASSPGLAGVQTQYF,TRBV28,TRBJ2-5,NA,TRBD2
TGTGCCACTCGGGGTGTTGGCTCCGAGCAGTACTTC,CATRGVGSEQYF,TRBV11-2,TRBJ2-7,NA,NA
TGCGCCAGCAGCTTGGTACGGGAGGATAACTATGGCTACACCTTC,CASSLVREDNYGYTF,TRBV5-1,TRBJ1-2,NA,NA
TGTGCCAGCTCGAGTAGCCGAGACTCCTACGAGCAGTACTTC,CASSSSRDSYEQYF,TRBV18,TRBJ2-7,NA,NA
TGTGCCAGCAGTTTCCAGGATTACAATGAGCAGTTCTTC,CASSFQDYNEQFF,TRBV27,TRBJ2-1,NA,NA
TGCAGTGCTAGAGCCCAGGCGGCTTTCTTT,CSARAQAAFF,TRBV20-1,TRBJ1-1,NA,NA
TGCGCCAGCAGCTTGGTTGGGACAGGACAAGAGACCCAGTACTTC,CASSLVGTGQETQYF,TRBV5-1,TRBJ2-5,NA,TRBD1
TGTGCCAGCAGCCCGGACAGAAACTATGGCTACACCTTC,CASSPDRNYGYTF,TRBV5-6,TRBJ1-2,NA,NA
TGTGCCAGCAGGAGACAGGGGAAAACTGAAGCTTTCTTT,CASRRQGKTEAFF,TRBV6-5,TRBJ1-1,NA,TRBD1
TGTGCCAGCACGACAGGCCTTTTGAACACTGAAGCTTTCTTT,CASTTGLLNTEAFF,TRBV2,TRBJ1-1,NA,NA
TGTGCCAGCAGTGGACTAGCGAGATACAATGAGCAGTTCTTC,CASSGLARYNEQFF,TRBV2,TRBJ2-1,once,TRBD2
TGTGCCAGCAGTGAAGATCCCTACTACACCGGGGAGCTGTTTTTT,CASSEDPYYTGELFF,TRBV6-1,TRBJ2-2,NA,NA
TGTGCCAGCAGCACCGGGACTAGCGGGGGGGTTAGCACAGATACGCAGTATTTT,CASSTGTSGGVSTDTQYF,TRBV9,TRBJ2-3,NA,TRBD2
TGTGCCAGCATCCCCCATCGATCTAGCGGCTACAATGAGCAGTTCTTC,CASIPHRSSGYNEQFF,TRBV2,TRBJ2-1,NA,TRBD2
TGTGCCAGCAGTGACTCGAGTGGCTACACCTTC,CASSDSSGYTF,TRBV6-4,TRBJ1-2,NA,NA
TGTGCCAGCAGTGAGACAGGAGTACCACAAGAGACCCAGTACTTC,CASSETGVPQETQYF,TRBV9,TRBJ2-5,NA,NA
TGTGCCAGCACCCGCTCTGGGGCCAACGTCCTGACTTTC,CASTRSGANVLTF,TRBV6-5,TRBJ2-6,NA,NA
TGCGCCAGCAGCCCGGAGGGACGGGATAATCAGCCCCAGCATTTT,CASSPEGRDNQPQHF,TRBV5-1,TRBJ1-5,NA,NA
TGTGCCAGCAGCGTGTCGACAGGGGGCCTAGCGGGAAACTACGAGCAGTACTTC,CASSVSTGGLAGNYEQYF,TRBV9,TRBJ2-7,NA,NA
TGTGCCAGCAGCTTATTTGGCAGGGGAGACACTGAAGCTTTCTTT,CASSLFGRGDTEAFF,TRBV7-3,TRBJ1-1,NA,NA
TGTGCCAGTAGTATGTTCCAGGGGGTAGGTGAAGGGATGAACACTGAAGCTTTCTTT,CASSMFQGVGEGMNTEAFF,TRBV19,TRBJ1-1,NA,TRBD1
TGTGCCAGTAGTATAAGCGGAGGGGATAGTGAAGCTTTCTTT,CASSISGGDSEAFF,TRBV19,TRBJ1-1,NA,NA
TGTGCCACCCTCCTAAATGAGGGCGGTCTGTTCTTC,CATLLNEGGLFF,TRBV7-2,TRBJ2-1,NA,NA
TGTGCCAGCTCACCGGAGGGGGCGATCCCTAACTATGGCTACACCTTC,CASSPEGAIPNYGYTF,TRBV18,TRBJ1-2,NA,TRBD1
TGTGCCAGTAAACAGGGGGCGTCACCCCTCCACTTT,CASKQGASPLHF,TRBV6-5,TRBJ1-6,NA,TRBD1
TGTGCCAGTAGTACCAACCTGGGAGGGGGAGTGCCCCAGCATTTT,CASSTNLGGGVPQHF,TRBV19,TRBJ1-5,NA,NA
TGTGCCAGCAGTGAAGCTAGCGGGGGCCGGATGGTCGAGCAGTACTTC,CASSEASGGRMVEQYF,TRBV25-1,TRBJ2-7,NA,TRBD2
TGTGCCAGCACTTCGACCGGGACATTTTATGAAAAACTGTTTTTT,CASTSTGTFYEKLFF,TRBV2,TRBJ1-4,NA,NA
TGTGCCAGCGACTCCCGAAGGTTGTACAATGAGCAGTTCTTC,CASDSRRLYNEQFF,TRBV5-6,TRBJ2-1,NA,NA
TGTGCCAGCAGCTTAGCGACAGGGCTCTCTGGAAACACCATATATTTT,CASSLATGLSGNTIYF,TRBV7-2,TRBJ1-3,many,TRBD1
TGCAGCGTTACCCGGGACAGGGATGGCTACACCTTC,CSVTRDRDGYTF,TRBV29-1,TRBJ1-2,NA,TRBD1
TGTGCCAGCACCCCCTTCCGGACCGGGGAGCTGTTTTTT,CASTPFRTGELFF,TRBV27,TRBJ2-2,NA,NA
TGTGCCAGCAGTTACGTACAGGGGGCAAGTGGAAACACCATATATTTT,CASSYVQGASGNTIYF,TRBV6-6,TRBJ1-3,NA,TRBD1
TGTGCCAGTATTCCGGTCGAGGAAAAACTGTTTTTT,CASIPVEEKLFF,TRBV7-3,TRBJ1-4,NA,NA
TGTGCCAGCTCACCAAGCCAGACCGGTCCTAGGCATTTT,CASSPSQTGPRHF,TRBV18,TRBJ1-5,NA,NA